Listed here are 29 T cell receptor beta chains from one sample, sequenced in a study of CD8+ T cells in alopecia areata (dated by TCRdb to 2017 to 2018). Library generation was performed with the immunoSEQ multiplex PCR assay. RNA was extracted from all samples and reverse transcribed into cDNA, which served as template for TCR sequencing. TCRdb re-hosts the immuneACCESS table, in-frame sequences only. Its copies lack some clones; in the studies checked, an unresolved V gene accounts for under half of them, and the cause for the rest is not known. The sample table holds 90,000 to 100,000 clones, of which 41% were seen once. Jointly, the top ten make up around 1.5% of the sample. The sequenced sample consisted of CD4+ T cells sorted from blood. The receptors here all came from a human donor with alopecia areata.

The rearrangement joins TRBV7-2 to TRBJ1-5, with 9 bases matching TRBD1. The CDR3 covers 15 residues. The ends lost 5 bases at V and 6 bases at J; junction bases unmatched: 8. Looked up from germline, CDR1 is SGHTA and CDR2 is FQGNSA. In nucleotides, the CDR3 is TGTGCCAGCAGCCCTAATACAGGGGGCCTTCAGCCCCAGCATTTT. Translating it yields CASSPNTGGLQPQHF. Full variable domain (remainder filled in from reference TRBV7-2 and TRBJ1-5): GAGVSQSPSNKVTEKGKDVELRCDPISGHTALYWYRQSLGQGLEFLIYFQGNSAPDKSGLPSDRFSAERTGGSVSTLTIQRTQQEDSAVYLCASSPNTGGLQPQHFGDGTRLSIL.

This clone showed up just a few times. The chain employs TRBV6-6 and TRBJ2-2; D is possibly TRBD1 or TRBD2 (5 bases each). V shed 5 bases and J shed 4 bases, with 11 bases lying between them. The length of the CDR3 is 14 residues. CDR1 MNHNY and CDR2 SVGAGI come from the germline V gene (reference sequence). The CDR3 spells CASSQVGTTGELFF. CDR3 bases: TGTGCCAGCAGTCAGGTGGGGACCACCGGGGAGCTGTTTTTT.

The J gene is TRBJ1-2, the V gene TRBV30; TRBD1 agrees at 7 bases. V lost 5 bases, J lost 4 bases, and 10 bases stayed unmatched. This CDR3 is built from 14 residues. Germline V lookup: CDR1 GTSNPN, CDR2 SVGIG (reference sequence). DNA of the CDR3: TGTGCCTGGGAGAGAAACAGGGGACCCTATGGCTACACCTTC. It codes for CAWERNRGPYGYTF. Full variable domain (rest looked up from reference TRBV30 and TRBJ1-2): SQTIHQWPATLVQPVGSPLSLECTVEGTSNPNLYWYRQAAGRGLQLLFYSVGIGQISSEVPQNLSASRPQDRQFILSSKKLLLSDSGFYLCAWERNRGPYGYTFGSGTRLTVV.

The chain uses TRBV30 and TRBJ1-2, with D perhaps TRBD1 (6 bases). V shed 3 bases and J shed 7 bases, with 18 bases lying between them. The germline gives CDR1 GTSNPN, CDR2 SVGIG (reference sequence). CDR3 length: 14 amino acids. The DNA of the CDR3 is TGTGCCTGGAGCAGAGGGGGGGGAGTCCGTGGCTACACCTTC. Translating gives CAWSRGGGVRGYTF.

The CDR3 loop reads CASSPDSKETQYF. CDR3 coding DNA: TGTGCCAGCAGCCCGGACAGTAAAGAGACCCAGTACTTC. The chain carries TRBV7-2 and TRBJ2-5; possible D gene TRBD1, 6 bases. This CDR3 contains 13 residues. With 5 bases removed from V and 3 bases from J, the gap between germline ends came to 10 bases. The V gene's germline CDR1 is SGHTA and CDR2 FQGNSA. Full variable domain (rest looked up from reference TRBV7-2 and TRBJ2-5): GAGVSQSPSNKVTEKGKDVELRCDPISGHTALYWYRQSLGQGLEFLIYFQGNSAPDKSGLPSDRFSAERTGGSVSTLTIQRTQQEDSAVYLCASSPDSKETQYFGPGTRLLVL.

The rearrangement links TRBV2 to TRBJ2-6, with 8 bases fitting TRBD2. This CDR3 is 18 amino acids long. Trimming at V came to 6 bases and at J to 0 bases, leaving 10 bases not matched to a gene. Germline loops: CDR1 SNHLY, CDR2 FYNNEI. The CDR3 protein is CASRWGVAGTSGANVLTF. CDR3 coding DNA: TGTGCCAGCAGGTGGGGCGTAGCGGGAACCTCTGGGGCCAACGTCCTGACTTTC.

V gene TRBV30 combines with J gene TRBJ1-3, with unresolved D. CDR1 and CDR2 from the germline V gene are GTSNPN and SVGIG (reference sequence). The CDR3 sequence is 18 residues long. Trimming shortened V by 0 bases and J by 4 bases, and 22 bases separated the two germline ends. The CDR3 bases are TGTGCCTGGAGTGTCCTAGGACCCTCGGATTACAAGGGAAACACCATATATTTT. Residues: CAWSVLGPSDYKGNTIYF.

V gene TRBV6-6 combines with J gene TRBJ2-7, with 7 bases fitting TRBD1. J gave up 6 bases and V 2 bases, and 4 bases lay outside the gene matches. CDR3 length equals 13 residues. The germline V gene encodes CDR1 MNHNY and CDR2 SVGAGI (reference sequence). The DNA of the CDR3 is TGTGCCAGCAGTTACGGACAGGTCTCCGAGCAGTACTTC. It specifies CASSYGQVSEQYF.

This clone occurred a few times. V is TRBV7-8 and J is TRBJ2-2; 9 nucleotides agree with TRBD2. The germline V gene has CDR1 SGHVS and CDR2 FQNEAQ. V trimming: 4 bases; J trimming: 4 bases; junction bases outside the gene matches: 4. The CDR3 is 15 amino acids. CDR3 DNA sequence: TGTGCCAGCAGCTCGGGAGCGGGAGGCACCGGGGAGCTGTTTTTT. Amino acids: CASSSGAGGTGELFF.

In its sample, this clone was seen once. This chain connects TRBV5-1 to TRBJ2-5, with D perhaps matching TRBD2 (5 bases). Trimming shortened V by 0 bases and J by 10 bases, and 10 bases separated the two germline ends. This CDR3 has 12 residues. Germline V gives CDR1 SGHRS, CDR2 YFSETQ. The DNA of the CDR3 is TGCGCCAGCAGCTTGGGGGGTGAGGGCCAGTACTTC. This translates into CASSLGGEGQYF.

The V gene is TRBV5-1, the J gene TRBJ2-1; possibly TRBD1 or TRBD2 for D (5 bases each). CDR1 SGHRS and CDR2 YFSETQ come from the germline V gene. This CDR3 spans 13 amino acids. V shed 4 bases and J shed 10 bases, with 15 bases lying between them. The CDR3: CASSPTSGREQFF. The CDR3 DNA follows: TGCGCCAGCAGCCCAACGTCGGGACGGGAGCAGTTCTTC. The full variable domain, with the rest looked up from reference TRBV5-1 and TRBJ2-1, is KAGVTQTPRYLIKTRGQQVTLSCSPISGHRSVSWYQQTPGQGLQFLFEYFSETQRNKGNFPGRFSGRQFSNSRSEMNVSTLELGDSALYLCASSPTSGREQFFGPGTRLTVL.

This clone was seen a handful of times. The J gene is TRBJ1-2, the V gene TRBV19; D remains unclear. Germline CDR1 reads LNHDA; CDR2 reads SQIVND (reference sequence). The CDR3 sequence is 12 residues long. The V gene lost 6 bases and the J gene lost 8 bases, with 13 bases spanning the gap. The CDR3 DNA follows: TGTGCCAGTAGGATGGACGTGGGAGGCTACACCTTC. It translates to CASRMDVGGYTF.

The chain carries TRBV4-2 and TRBJ2-3, with D unresolved. Germline lookup yields CDR1 LGHNA and CDR2 YNFKEQ. The V gene lost 3 bases and the J gene lost 6 bases, with 10 bases spanning the gap. CDR3 length equals 13 residues. This chain's CDR3 is CASSQLREDTQYF. Written as DNA, the CDR3 is TGTGCCAGCAGCCAGCTGCGCGAGGATACGCAGTATTTT.

This chain joins TRBV27 and TRBJ2-1; D remains unclear. CDR1 and CDR2 from the germline V gene are MNHEY and SMNVEV (reference sequence). The V end lost 0 bases, the J end lost 3 bases, and 15 bases lay between the germline ends. The CDR3 totals 17 residues. CDR3 sequence: CASSLSSTGVLYNEQFF. The CDR3 DNA is TGTGCCAGCAGTTTATCTTCTACGGGCGTACTCTACAATGAGCAGTTCTTC.

The chain uses TRBV27 and TRBJ2-3; D is tentatively TRBD1 or TRBD2 (5 bases each). The CDR3 extends over 17 amino acids. Germline lookup yields CDR1 MNHEY and CDR2 SMNVEV (reference sequence). V shed 4 bases and J shed 4 bases, with 21 bases lying between them. For the CDR3, the DNA is TGTGCCAGCAGTTCATCCGGGACCCCTCATCCCCCAGATACGCAGTATTTT. The encoded protein is CASSSSGTPHPPDTQYF.

The CDR3 DNA reads as TGTGCCTGGAGTGCCGGGGGAACCACAGATACGCAGTATTTT. Translated: CAWSAGGTTDTQYF. The chain recombines TRBV30 with TRBJ2-3; D is perhaps TRBD2 (6 bases). V lost 1 base, J lost 2 bases, and 10 bases lay in between. The CDR3 spans 14 residues. Germline assignment: CDR1 GTSNPN and CDR2 SVGIG (reference sequence).

This clone occurred a few times. The rearrangement links TRBV14 to TRBJ2-5; unclear D gene. The CDR3 has 11 amino acids. V gave up 3 bases and J gave up 5 bases, with 4 bases separating them. CDR1 SGHDN and CDR2 FVKESK come from the germline V gene. For the CDR3, the DNA is TGTGCCAGCAGCCATTCGGAGACCCAGTACTTC. Translating it yields CASSHSETQYF.

There are a few counts of this clone. The genes are TRBV29-1 and TRBJ2-2; 11 bases line up with TRBD2. Germline V gives CDR1 SQVTM, CDR2 ANQGSEA. The CDR3 has 15 amino acids. J gave up 6 bases and V 7 bases, and 10 bases lay outside the gene matches. The CDR3 region has the DNA TGCAGCGGGAGACTAGCGGGATCTCTTCCCGGGGAGCTGTTTTTT. Translating gives CSGRLAGSLPGELFF.

The chain carries TRBV30 and TRBJ1-2; 7 bases map to TRBD1. Germline trimming cut 3 bases from V and 3 bases from J; bases unmatched to any gene: 4. The CDR3 sequence is 13 residues long. Per the germline V gene, CDR1 is GTSNPN and CDR2 is SVGIG (reference sequence). CDR3: CAWRGDRDYGYTF. CDR3 nucleotides: TGTGCCTGGAGGGGAGACAGGGACTATGGCTACACCTTC.

This clone has a handful of counts. The gene calls are TRBV7-8 and TRBJ2-2, with 7 bases fitting TRBD1. V trimming: 4 bases; J trimming: 3 bases; junction bases outside the gene matches: 8. The germline gives CDR1 SGHVS, CDR2 FQNEAQ. The CDR3 loop spans 16 amino acids. The CDR3 coding sequence is TGTGCCAGCAGCTCGACAGGGACGTTGGACACCGGGGAGCTGTTTTTT. Residues: CASSSTGTLDTGELFF.

This clone came up a few times. Here the CDR3 DNA reads TGTGCCAGCAGCCAGTCTCGACTAGCGGGTTACAATGAGCAGTTCTTC. Protein sequence: CASSQSRLAGYNEQFF. The rearrangement links TRBV7-9 to TRBJ2-1, with TRBD2 matching over 10 bases. This CDR3 comprises 16 residues. Germline V lookup: CDR1 SEHNR, CDR2 FQNEAQ (reference sequence). Trimming removed 5 bases from V and 4 bases from J; junction bases left unmatched: 8.

This chain uses TRBV27 with TRBJ2-3; 8 bases line up with TRBD2. CDR1 and CDR2 (germline): MNHEY, SMNVEV (reference sequence). With V trimmed by 8 bases and J by 3 bases, 7 bases remained unmatched. The CDR3 length is 14 residues. The CDR3 DNA reads TGTGCCAGCTCCAGAGCGGGGGCGACAGATACGCAGTATTTT. This codes for CASSRAGATDTQYF.

The rearrangement uses TRBV29-1 and TRBJ2-5, with TRBD1 matching over 11 bases. The germline V gene has CDR1 SQVTM and CDR2 ANQGSEA. The V and J ends lost 4 bases and 4 bases, in that order; junction bases with no gene match: 5. The CDR3 spans 14 residues. The CDR3 reads CSVVRTGGRETQYF. CDR3 coding DNA: TGCAGCGTTGTAAGGACAGGGGGCAGAGAGACCCAGTACTTC.

The genes are TRBV9 and TRBJ2-7; D possibly corresponds to TRBD2 (5 bases). The CDR3 contains 14 residues. V lost 3 bases and J 3 bases, leaving 13 bases between the germline ends. Germline-derived CDR1 and CDR2 are SGDLS and YYNGEE. The CDR3 nucleotides read TGTGCCAGCAGCGCCCGGGCCGGAGGCTACGAGCAGTACTTC. It specifies CASSARAGGYEQYF.

The V and J genes are TRBV7-8 and TRBJ2-5; TRBD2 matches at 10 bases. This CDR3 is 16 amino acids long. With V trimmed by 0 bases and J by 5 bases, 6 bases remained unmatched. The germline CDR1 and CDR2 sequences are SGHVS and FQNEAQ. For the CDR3, the DNA is TGTGCCAGCAGCTTAGCCCTAGCGGGAGATGGCGAGACCCAGTACTTC. It translates to CASSLALAGDGETQYF. Full variable domain (outside the CDR3, taken from reference TRBV7-8 and TRBJ2-5): GAGVSQSPRYKVAKRGQDVALRCDPISGHVSLFWYQQALGQGPEFLTYFQNEAQLDKSGLPSDRFFAERPEGSVSTLKIQRTQQEDSAVYLCASSLALAGDGETQYFGPGTRLLVL.

The chain recombines TRBV29-1 with TRBJ2-2, with D hard to call. From germline, CDR1 is SQVTM and CDR2 ANQGSEA. The CDR3 extends over 13 amino acids. V shed 5 bases and J shed 2 bases, with 9 bases lying between them. This chain's CDR3 is CSVTTRNTGELFF. Here the CDR3 DNA reads TGCAGCGTTACGACTCGAAACACCGGGGAGCTGTTTTTT.

The V call is TRBV7-8, the J call TRBJ2-3; the match to TRBD1 covers 7 bases. V dropped 6 bases and J dropped 3; count of bases not matched to a gene: 3. Per germline, CDR1 SGHVS and CDR2 FQNEAQ. The CDR3 extends over 13 amino acids. Here the CDR3 DNA reads TGTGCCAGCAGGGCAGGGGGAACAGATACGCAGTATTTT. Residues: CASRAGGTDTQYF.

The V call is TRBV9, the J call TRBJ1-2; TRBD1 aligns across 7 bases. Per the germline V gene, CDR1 is SGDLS and CDR2 is YYNGEE. The CDR3 length is 14 residues. Germline trimming cut 3 bases from V and 6 bases from J; bases unmatched to any gene: 8. As DNA, the CDR3 is TGTGCCAGCAGCGCCGACAGGGTATTCAATGGCTACACCTTC. Its protein is CASSADRVFNGYTF.

This rearrangement joins TRBV29-1 to TRBJ2-7; TRBD1 might be the D (5 bases). This CDR3 is 11 amino acids long. Germline values: CDR1 SQVTM, CDR2 ANQGSEA. V lost 4 bases and J 6 bases, leaving 10 bases between the germline ends. Written as DNA, the CDR3 is TGCAGCGTTGCAGGGTCGGGCGAGCAGTACTTC. It codes for CSVAGSGEQYF.